This T cell receptor (beta chain) originates from a study of shared clonotypes between healthy human individuals. CDR1 is SNHLY, CDR2 FYNNEI, per germline. This CDR3 has 16 amino acids. Assay used: immunoSEQ multiplex PCR; TCRdb lists only in-frame clones, some missing. This table has about 2.4 million clones, 80% to 95% appearing once. About this clone itself: A junction end diverges from the germline sequence, so it may reflect a read error.

The chain recombines TRBV2 with TRBJ1-5; D ambiguous. The sequence was obtained from a man aged 18 to 29 in good health. Some clones in this sample may be carry-over from other donors' samples. Input material: naive CD4+ T cells from PBMCs. The subset denotes: CD45RA+ positively selected. As DNA, the CDR3 is TGTGCCGGCAGTGAATACGGGCAGTTAGTAAGTCAGCCCCAGCATTTT. Translating it yields CAGSEYGQLVSQPQHF.